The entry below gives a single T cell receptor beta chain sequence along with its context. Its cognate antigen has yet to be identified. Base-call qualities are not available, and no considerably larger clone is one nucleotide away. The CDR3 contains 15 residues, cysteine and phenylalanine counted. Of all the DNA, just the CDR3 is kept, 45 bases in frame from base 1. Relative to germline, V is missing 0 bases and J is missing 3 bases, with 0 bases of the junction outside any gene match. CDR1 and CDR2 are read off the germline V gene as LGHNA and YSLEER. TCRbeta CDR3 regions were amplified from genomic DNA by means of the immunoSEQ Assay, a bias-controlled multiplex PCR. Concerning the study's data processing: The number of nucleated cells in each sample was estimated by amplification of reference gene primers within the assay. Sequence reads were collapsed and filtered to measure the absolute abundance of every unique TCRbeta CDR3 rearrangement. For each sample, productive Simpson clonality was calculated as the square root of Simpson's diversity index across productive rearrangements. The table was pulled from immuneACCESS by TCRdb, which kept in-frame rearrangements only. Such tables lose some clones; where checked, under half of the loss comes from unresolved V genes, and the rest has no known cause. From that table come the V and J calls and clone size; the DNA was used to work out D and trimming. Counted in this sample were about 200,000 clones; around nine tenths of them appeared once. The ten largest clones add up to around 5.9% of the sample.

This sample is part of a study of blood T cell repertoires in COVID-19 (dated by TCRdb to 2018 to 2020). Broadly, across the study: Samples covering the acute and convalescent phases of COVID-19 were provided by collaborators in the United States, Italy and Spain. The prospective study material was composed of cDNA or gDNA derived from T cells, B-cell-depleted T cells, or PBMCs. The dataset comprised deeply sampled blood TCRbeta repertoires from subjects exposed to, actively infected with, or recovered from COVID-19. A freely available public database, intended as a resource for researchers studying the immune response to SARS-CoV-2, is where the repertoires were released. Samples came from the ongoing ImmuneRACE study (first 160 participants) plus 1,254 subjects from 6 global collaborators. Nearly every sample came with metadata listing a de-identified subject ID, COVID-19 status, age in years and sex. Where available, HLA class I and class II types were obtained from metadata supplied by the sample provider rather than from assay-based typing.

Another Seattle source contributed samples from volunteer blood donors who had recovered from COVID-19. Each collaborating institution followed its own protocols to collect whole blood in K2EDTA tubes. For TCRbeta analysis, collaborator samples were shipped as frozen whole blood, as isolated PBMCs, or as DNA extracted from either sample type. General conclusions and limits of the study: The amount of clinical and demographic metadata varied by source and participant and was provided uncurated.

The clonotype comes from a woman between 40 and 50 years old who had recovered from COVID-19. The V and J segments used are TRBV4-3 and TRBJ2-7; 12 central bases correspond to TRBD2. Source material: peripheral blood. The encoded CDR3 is CASSQEGLAGYEQYF. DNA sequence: TGCGCCAGCAGCCAAGAGGGACTAGCGGGCTACGAGCAGTACTTC.